This T cell receptor beta chain was obtained from a study of T cells after yellow fever vaccination. At least ten counts were recorded for this clonotype. There are 15 residues in the CDR3. CDR1 is SGHTA and CDR2 is FQGNSA in the germline V gene. Trimming took off 5 bases at V and 0 bases at J, with 11 bases between the two ends. One entry per CDR3 protein results from TCRdb running MiXCR on the 5' RACE reads. The sample lists 450,000 to 550,000 distinct CDR3 sequences; 21% were seen once. The sequencing here drew on PBMCs, taken around 3 weeks after the first yellow fever vaccination. This sequence originates from a man aged 18 to 30 who received the YFV17D yellow fever vaccine. V gene TRBV7-2 combines with J gene TRBJ1-3, with D perhaps TRBD1 (5 bases). The CDR3 region has the DNA TGTGCCAGCAGCATTGGACAATTCTCTGGAAACACCATATATTTT. Amino acids: CASSIGQFSGNTIYF.